A single sample is the source of the 22 T cell receptor beta chains below, sequenced in a study of T cells in Graves' hyperthyroidism and ophthalmopathy. From RNA transcripts, TCR beta CDR3 regions were amplified. When the TCR CDR3 underwent first-round RT-PCR, the HTBI primer set was used. TCRdb passed the multiplex PCR reads through MiXCR, listing each CDR3 protein once. The sample carries about 400,000 distinct CDR3 sequences, approximately 15% recorded once. Sequencing was performed on blood. All receptors come from a man aged 18 to 29 with Graves' ophthalmopathy.

This clonotype was counted many times. The DNA for the CDR3 is TGTGCCAGCAGAAACCTGGGACTCGCACGAGATACGCAGTATTTT. Translation gives CASRNLGLARDTQYF. This rearrangement joins TRBV27 to TRBJ2-3; D perhaps matches TRBD2 (6 bases). This CDR3 has 15 amino acids. CDR1 is MNHEY, CDR2 SMNVEV, per germline (reference sequence). V was shortened by 6 bases and J by 5 bases, with 18 bases between the two germline ends.

This clonotype was seen repeatedly, ten times or more. The CDR3 coding sequence is TGCAGTGCGGTCGGCCGAGCCTACGAGCAGTACTTC. This codes for CSAVGRAYEQYF. The genes are TRBV20-1 and TRBJ2-7; D is unresolved. V lost 6 bases and J lost 2, with 11 bases in between. This CDR3 is built from 12 residues. Germline assignment: CDR1 DFQATT and CDR2 SNEGSKA (reference sequence).

This clonotype was observed many times. The CDR3 DNA reads TGCAGCGTGGTACAGGGAGCCTATGGCTACACCTTC. The encoded protein is CSVVQGAYGYTF. The rearrangement links TRBV29-1 to TRBJ1-2; perhaps TRBD1 as D (6 bases). The length of the CDR3 is 12 residues. V lost 6 bases, J lost 4 bases, and 12 bases lay in between. Germline V gene sequence: CDR1 SQVTM, CDR2 ANQGSEA.

This clonotype was recorded many times. The chain couples TRBV30 to TRBJ2-2; D gene uncertain. CDR3 length: 12 amino acids. Germline CDR1 reads GTSNPN; CDR2 reads SVGIG (reference sequence). V lost 2 bases, J lost 8 bases, and 9 bases lay in between. The DNA of the CDR3 is TGTGCCTGGAGTCCTTCCGGGGGGGAGCTGTTTTTT. Translated, it gives CAWSPSGGELFF.

The chain joins TRBV19 to TRBJ2-6, with 13 bases identical to TRBD2. The V and J ends lost 6 bases and 13 bases, in that order; junction bases with no gene match: 6. Germline V gives CDR1 LNHDA, CDR2 SQIVND (reference sequence). The CDR3 extends over 14 amino acids. CDR3 sequence: CASREWTSGSVLTF. CDR3 nucleotide sequence: TGTGCCAGTAGAGAGTGGACTAGCGGGAGTGTCCTGACTTTC.

This clonotype was seen at least ten times. The genes are TRBV7-9 and TRBJ2-1, with 7 nucleotides matching TRBD1. Germline V gene data show CDR1 as SEHNR and CDR2 as FQNEAQ (reference sequence). CDR3 length equals 14 residues. J lost 0 bases, V lost 4 bases, and 0 bases had no gene match. CDR3 sequence: CASSWDSSYNEQFF. The CDR3 bases are TGTGCCAGCAGCTGGGACAGCTCCTACAATGAGCAGTTCTTC.

Comments on this clonotype: A single base separates this from a much larger clone, so it may be a read error. DNA of the CDR3: TGTGCCAGCAGCTTGGACGCTACGCTGTATTTT. The encoded protein is CASSLDATLYF. The rearrangement joins TRBV3-1 to TRBJ2-2; no clear D gene. CDR3 length: 11 amino acids. Germline CDR1 reads LGHDT; CDR2 reads YNNKEL (reference sequence).

This chain uses TRBV4-2 with TRBJ2-5; 7 bases are shared with TRBD2. Per the germline V gene, CDR1 is LGHNA and CDR2 is YNFKEQ. Trimming removed 1 base from V and 4 bases from J; junction bases left unmatched: 3. The CDR3 has 14 amino acids. The DNA for the CDR3 is TGTGCCAGCAGCCAAGGGGAGGGCCCAGAGACCCAGTACTTC. It specifies CASSQGEGPETQYF.

This clonotype was recorded at least ten times. The chain uses TRBV9 and TRBJ2-7; D gene uncertain. This CDR3 is built from 14 residues. Germline assignment: CDR1 SGDLS and CDR2 YYNGEE. Trimming stripped 4 bases from V and 4 bases from J, with 15 bases between. In DNA, the CDR3 is TGTGCCAGCAGCCCTCGAATGGGTGGTTACGAGCAGTACTTC. It specifies CASSPRMGGYEQYF.

At least ten counts were recorded for this clonotype. The chain links TRBV3-1 to TRBJ1-6; D is unresolved. The CDR3 runs 15 residues. Germline V lookup: CDR1 LGHDT, CDR2 YNNKEL (reference sequence). V was cut by 0 bases and J by 8 bases, with 11 bases left in between. The CDR3 region has the DNA TGTGCCAGCAGCCAAGAGCCAGCGAGGGATTCACCCCTCCACTTT. Amino acids: CASSQEPARDSPLHF.

This clonotype was observed at least ten times. The chain couples TRBV12-5 to TRBJ1-5; D not resolved. Germline V gene sequence: CDR1 LGHNT, CDR2 FRNRAP. Trimming left V 3 bases short and J 2 bases short, with 5 bases between. The length of the CDR3 is 13 residues. The DNA for the CDR3 is TGTGCTAGTGGTTTCGGGGGCAATCAGCCCCAGCATTTT. Encoded protein: CASGFGGNQPQHF.

This clonotype has ten or more counts. The chain joins TRBV12-3 or TRBV12-4 to TRBJ2-1; the D gene is possibly TRBD2 (5 bases). The length of the CDR3 is 14 residues. V shed 1 base and J shed 6 bases, with 10 bases lying between them. The CDR3 region is CASSLGGWGNEQFF. CDR3 sequence (DNA): TGTGCCAGCAGTTTAGGCGGGTGGGGCAATGAGCAGTTCTTC.

The table lists this clonotype with many counts. V and J are TRBV20-1 and TRBJ2-4, with D maybe TRBD2 (6 bases). This CDR3 contains 15 residues. V dropped 1 base and J dropped 0 bases, with 10 bases sitting between them. Germline CDR1 DFQATT, CDR2 SNEGSKA (reference sequence). The CDR3 loop reads CSARGRALAKNIQYF. The DNA for the CDR3 is TGCAGTGCTAGAGGGAGGGCACTAGCCAAAAACATTCAGTACTTC.

In its sample, this clonotype was seen many times. The chain joins TRBV7-2 to TRBJ2-3; 11 nucleotides match TRBD2. V dropped 1 base and J dropped 5; count of bases not matched to a gene: 5. CDR3 length: 16 amino acids. Germline V gene data show CDR1 as SGHTA and CDR2 as FQGNSA. The CDR3: CASSLVASGGRDTQYF. Here the CDR3 DNA reads TGTGCCAGCAGCTTAGTAGCTAGCGGGGGGCGAGATACGCAGTATTTT.

The genes are TRBV2 and TRBJ2-1, with 7 nucleotides matching TRBD2. The CDR3 covers 14 residues. With V trimmed by 5 bases and J by 6 bases, 7 bases remained unmatched. Germline loops: CDR1 SNHLY, CDR2 FYNNEI. CDR3 sequence reads: CASSLALAVNEQFF. For the CDR3, the DNA is TGTGCCAGCAGTTTGGCTCTAGCGGTCAATGAGCAGTTCTTC. Combining the CDR3 with reference TRBV2 and TRBJ2-1 gives the whole variable domain EPEVTQTPSHQVTQMGQEVILRCVPISNHLYFYWYRQILGQKVEFLVSFYNNEISEKSEIFDDQFSVERPDGSNFTLKIRSTKLEDSAMYFCASSLALAVNEQFFGPGTRLTVL.

This clonotype was detected many times. J is TRBJ2-3 and V is TRBV20-1; D is unclear. V was cut by 3 bases and J by 2 bases, with 3 bases left in between. Germline V lookup: CDR1 DFQATT, CDR2 SNEGSKA (reference sequence). The CDR3 totals 11 residues. The CDR3, as DNA: TGCAGTGCTAGCCTCACAGATACGCAGTATTTT. Protein product: CSASLTDTQYF.

This clonotype was observed many times. CDR3 amino acids: CASSHGTGSNQPQHF. CDR3 coding DNA: TGTGCCAGCAGTCACGGGACAGGGAGCAATCAGCCCCAGCATTTT. The rearrangement links TRBV6-1 to TRBJ1-5, with 9 bases fitting TRBD1. V lost 5 bases to trimming and J lost 1 base; unmatched junction nucleotides: 3. The CDR3 is 15 amino acids. Germline V gene data show CDR1 as MNHNS and CDR2 as SASEGT.

Only a few counts were recorded for this clonotype. This sequence joins TRBV5-1 and TRBJ1-1; D gene ambiguous. V lost 2 bases and J lost 6, with 11 bases in between. CDR1 is SGHRS, CDR2 YFSETQ, per germline. The CDR3 consists of 13 residues. The CDR3 protein is CASSFVGLAEAFF. The CDR3 DNA reads TGCGCCAGCAGCTTCGTCGGGTTGGCTGAAGCTTTCTTT.

This clonotype appeared a few times. The chain employs TRBV5-1 and TRBJ2-5; TRBD2 is a possible D gene (5 bases). Germline CDR1 reads SGHRS; CDR2 reads YFSETQ. V lost 7 bases to trimming and J lost 5 bases, with 24 bases between them. This CDR3 has 16 residues. The CDR3 bases are TGCGCCAGCCTCTTGAAACTAGACAAACCGCTGGAGACCCAGTACTTC. Encoded protein: CASLLKLDKPLETQYF.

About this clonotype itself: A much more abundant neighbour one base away suggests this may be a read error. The chain uses TRBV30 and TRBJ2-1, with 10 positions matching TRBD2. The V gene end was trimmed by 3 bases and the J gene end by 5 bases; junction bases not matched to a gene: 7. The CDR3 totals 15 residues. Germline V gene lookup returns CDR1 GTSNPN and CDR2 SVGIG (reference sequence). CDR3 sequence reads: CAWSRKGLADNEQFF. CDR3 nucleotides: TGTGCCTGGAGCCGGAAAGGACTAGCGGACAATGAGCAGTTCTTC.

This clonotype was seen repeatedly, ten times or more. V and J are TRBV27 and TRBJ1-5, with D uncertain. This CDR3 comprises 13 residues. From germline, CDR1 is MNHEY and CDR2 SMNVEV (reference sequence). Trimming removed 5 bases from V and 1 base from J, with 6 bases in between. CDR3 DNA: TGTGCCAGCAGTCTTCACAGCAATCAGCCCCAGCATTTT. Amino acids: CASSLHSNQPQHF.

This clonotype was recorded at least ten times. This chain connects TRBV20-1 to TRBJ2-7; a weak D match, TRBD1 (6 bases). Trimming took 4 bases from V and 3 from J, leaving 13 bases between them. The CDR3 contains 13 residues. CDR1 and CDR2 (germline): DFQATT, SNEGSKA (reference sequence). CDR3: CSAIGWGLYEQYF. CDR3 DNA: TGCAGTGCTATTGGGTGGGGGCTCTACGAGCAGTACTTC.